This record covers a single T cell receptor (beta chain). The record originates from a study of T cell clonotyping in hematopoietic cell transplantation. The CDR3 runs to 14 residues. Looked up from germline, CDR1 is SGHNT and CDR2 is YENEEA. V was cut by 5 bases and J by 6 bases, with 16 bases left in between. Profiled with immunoSEQ multiplex PCR; TCRdb holds only in-frame clones, not every one. The sample yields approximately 9,700 clones, roughly three quarters seen once. The chain employs TRBV11-3 and TRBJ1-2; TRBD1 is a possible D gene (6 bases). The receptor's source is a female patient in her 40s who had an allogeneic stem cell transplant from a related donor, so T cells may come from the graft donor. Some clones in this sample may be carry-over from other donors' samples. Here the sequenced sample was PBMCs, taken 30 days after allogeneic stem cell transplant. The DNA of the CDR3 is TGTGCCAGCAGCACCATATACAGGGCCGATGGCTACACCTTC. Translation gives CASSTIYRADGYTF.